This T cell receptor (beta chain) was captured in a study of blood T cells in healthy people across ages. Regarding the study as a whole: Donor CMV status, an unknown factor, possibly confounded changes in expanded clonotypes.

Then a second PCR, running about 6 to 12 cycles, was carried out with a sample-barcoded 5' primer and a J-beta primer mix. Individual samples furnished no less than 3 million CDR3-containing paired-end reads apiece. TCRdb redid the calling of the 5' RACE reads with MiXCR, one entry per CDR3 protein. This repertoire shows around 790,000 distinct CDR3 sequences, under 45% found once; its top ten account for roughly 18%. The germline gives CDR1 DFQATT, CDR2 SNEGSKA (reference sequence). This CDR3 has 9 amino acids. V lost 7 bases, J lost 14 bases, and 13 bases lay in between. This clonotype has just a few counts. As yet, its antigen is unknown. Isolation of PBMCs gave at least 7 million cells per sample.

The specimen was blood. V and J are TRBV20-1 and TRBJ2-3, with D maybe TRBD2 (6 bases). The clonotype comes from a man in his 60s in good health. The DNA for the CDR3 is TGCAGTGTGGAGGACTATCGGTATTTT. It specifies CSVEDYRYF.